Given below is one T cell receptor beta chain in context. These data belong to a study of T cell changes during pregnancy in multiple sclerosis. Some clones are missing from TCRdb's copy, which holds only in-frame ones; the method was immunoSEQ multiplex PCR. The table includes about 80,000 clones, about 90% detected once. This CDR3 contains 18 residues. The TCR originated in a female donor with multiple sclerosis, enrolled in a pregnancy study. The rearrangement uses TRBV1 and TRBJ2-1; the listed D gene, TRBD2, was not tested against the DNA. TRBV1 represents a pseudogene. The material was peripheral blood, obtained before pregnancy. CDR3: CTSSHPGKGTSRYNEQFF. The CDR3 coding sequence is TGCACCAGCAGCCACCCGGGCAAGGGGACTAGCAGGTACAATGAGCAGTTCTTC.